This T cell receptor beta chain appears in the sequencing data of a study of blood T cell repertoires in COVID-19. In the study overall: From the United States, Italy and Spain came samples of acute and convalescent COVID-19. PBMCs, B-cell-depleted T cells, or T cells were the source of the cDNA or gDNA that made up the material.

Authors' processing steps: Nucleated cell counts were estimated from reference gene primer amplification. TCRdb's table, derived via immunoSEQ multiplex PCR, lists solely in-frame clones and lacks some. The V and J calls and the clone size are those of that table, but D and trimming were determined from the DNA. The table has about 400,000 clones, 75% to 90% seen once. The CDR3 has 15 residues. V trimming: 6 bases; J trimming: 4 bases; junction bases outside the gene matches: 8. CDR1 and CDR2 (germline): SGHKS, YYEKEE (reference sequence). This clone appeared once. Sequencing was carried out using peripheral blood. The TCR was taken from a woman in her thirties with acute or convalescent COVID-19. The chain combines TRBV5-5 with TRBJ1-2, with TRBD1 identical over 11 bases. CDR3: CASNWAGTGGYGYTF. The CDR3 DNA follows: TGTGCCAGCAATTGGGCGGGGACAGGGGGCTATGGCTACACCTTC.